The rows below give T cell receptor beta chains drawn from one sample of a study of blood T cell repertoires in COVID-19. Clones were sequenced by immunoSEQ multiplex PCR, and TCRdb holds only the in-frame ones, with some missing. The sample contains around 310,000 clones, around 90% of which appear only once. The specimen was peripheral blood. The source is a middle-aged woman with COVID-19, enrolled during active disease. Each CDR3 is given with its conserved first and last residue. The D gene is left open where the match is weak.

j_call	d_call	v_call	cdr3_aa	cdr3_nt
TRBJ1-5	-	TRBV3-1/TRBV3-2	CASSQEVGGKLQHF	TGTGCCAGCAGCCAAGAGGTGGGCGGGAAGCTCCAGCATTTT
TRBJ1-1	TRBD1	TRBV28	CATLRTGVFYTEAFF	TGTGCCACCTTAAGAACAGGGGTTTTTTACACTGAAGCTTTCTTT
TRBJ2-7	-	TRBV30	CAWSSTPSVGEQYF	TGTGCCTGGAGCTCGACACCTTCTGTCGGCGAGCAGTACTTC
TRBJ2-7	TRBD1	TRBV7-2	CASSLKQGASLTYF	TGTGCCAGCAGCTTAAAACAGGGGGCGTCCCTCACGTACTTC
TRBJ1-1	TRBD1	TRBV5-4	CASSPTGGVLTTEAFF	TGTGCCAGCAGCCCGACAGGGGGCGTCCTAACGACTGAAGCTTTCTTT
TRBJ2-7	TRBD1	TRBV3-1/TRBV3-2	CASSQERGQGAYEQYF	TGTGCCAGCAGCCAAGAGAGGGGGCAGGGGGCCTACGAGCAGTACTTC
TRBJ2-2	-	TRBV19	CASSIVGSGELFF	TGTGCCAGTAGTATAGTCGGGTCCGGGGAGCTGTTTTTT
TRBJ2-3	-	TRBV6-2/TRBV6-3	CASSYILPTDTQYF	TGTGCCAGCAGTTATATTCTACCCACAGATACGCAGTATTTT
TRBJ2-7	-	TRBV2	CASSEFSASSYEQYF	TGTGCCAGCAGTGAATTCAGCGCCAGCTCCTACGAGCAGTACTTC
TRBJ2-1	TRBD2	TRBV7-3	CASSLDPISGSPFF	TGTGCCAGCAGCTTGGACCCTATTAGCGGGAGTCCGTTCTTC